This T cell receptor beta chain is drawn from a study of blood T cell repertoires in COVID-19. Whole-study context: From the United States, Italy and Spain came samples of acute and convalescent COVID-19. PBMCs, B-cell-depleted T cells, or T cells were the source of the cDNA or gDNA that made up the material.

CDR1 and CDR2 from the germline V gene are LGHDT and YNNKEL (reference sequence). V lost 4 bases and J lost 3; bases outside the gene matches: 5. This CDR3 contains 14 residues. As handled by the study authors: It was from reference gene primer amplification that nucleated cell counts were estimated. Generated by immunoSEQ multiplex PCR, the TCRdb table keeps only in-frame clones and is missing some. V, J and clone size are taken as reported in that table, and D and trimming were inferred from the DNA itself. This sample has hundreds of thousands of clones, with roughly 90% found just once. J is TRBJ1-2 and V is TRBV3-1 (or the pseudogene TRBV3-2); 7 nucleotides line up with TRBD1. This sequence was found in a woman aged 45-65 years with active or convalescent COVID-19. Sequencing was performed on peripheral blood. The CDR3, as DNA: TGTGCCAGCAGCCTCCTAGACAGGGACTATGGCTACACCTTC. Amino acids: CASSLLDRDYGYTF.